The TCR beta chain under discussion was sequenced for a study of response to subunit inactivated influenza vaccine. In TCRdb, the RT-PCR reads were re-called with MiXCR into one record per CDR3 protein. The sample records approximately 500,000 distinct CDR3 sequences, roughly 23% being singletons. Germline assignment: CDR1 SGHTA and CDR2 FQGNSA. V shed 5 bases and J 5 bases; nucleotides not matched to a gene: 3. The CDR3 covers 14 residues. These data also formed part of another study, on T cells expressing NK-cell markers. That paper states: The cDNA for TCR beta came from 5'RACE template switching with UMIs.

The genes are TRBV7-2 and TRBJ2-7; 13 bases match TRBD2. Sequenced here: CD4+ T cells sorted from PBMCs, sampled 11 to 12 days after vaccination. This TCR was sampled from a man between 45 and 60 years old who received an inactivated influenza vaccine. As DNA, the CDR3 is TGTGCCAGCAGCCGACTAGCGGGAGGCCACGAGCAGTACTTC. Its translation is CASSRLAGGHEQYF.